This T cell receptor (beta chain) was recovered during a study of cytomegalovirus exposure and HLA in healthy donors. Study findings and constraints: The productive fraction for most TCR beta V segments was about 90% or about 30% in an earlier analysis. A missense DCLRE1C variant was associated with V- and J-gene trimming of TCR beta chains in a later analysis, and an independent cohort replicated the association.

In the PCR, 60 Vbeta and 13 Jbeta primers were used. Sequencing was performed with immunoSEQ multiplex PCR; in TCRdb, only in-frame clones are kept and a portion is missing. Recorded for this sample: tens of thousands of clones. On this clone itself: Its antigen is unidentified.

The V and J ends lost 7 bases and 3 bases, in that order; junction bases with no gene match: 11. CDR3 size: 17 residues. CDR1 is LNHDA and CDR2 is SQIVND in the germline V gene (reference sequence). Sequencing input: PBMCs. This chain uses TRBV19 with TRBJ2-1, with 11 bases aligning to TRBD2. The source is a man aged 35 to 55 in good health and CMV-seronegative. CDR3 in amino acids: CASIDTGTSGHYNEQFF. The CDR3 DNA reads as TGTGCCAGTATAGACACTGGGACTAGCGGACACTACAATGAGCAGTTCTTC.